The clone carrying this T cell receptor (beta chain) has only one observation. Its antigen is undetermined. Germline CDR1 is MNHEY and CDR2 is SMNVEV (reference sequence). This CDR3 has 13 residues. The V end was cut by 2 bases, the J end by 4 bases, with 8 bases between. The sample is drawn from a study of T cell responses to AZD1222 COVID-19 vaccine. Study results and limitations: The study found Spike-specific TCR breadth and depth rose after two AZD1222 doses. The reported proportion of spike-specific TCRs targeting unmutated variant regions was nearly half. Females made up more of the donors, who were largely white British, and clonal diversity may have come out too low.

Pooled in the analysis were second doses at about 4 or about 12 weeks. Sequencing used immunoSEQ multiplex PCR; TCRdb keeps in-frame clones, though not all of them. The table lists under 150,000 clones, roughly 90% of them singletons, with more than 1.5% in the top ten. This sequence joins TRBV27 and TRBJ1-2, with TRBD1 as a possible D gene (6 bases). The clonotype was recovered from an adult who received the AZD1222 COVID-19 vaccine. The input for sequencing was peripheral blood, taken 28 days after the second AZD1222 dose. The CDR3 DNA is TGTGCCAGCAGTTTACAAGGGGGCTATGGCTACACCTTC. This sequence encodes CASSLQGGYGYTF.